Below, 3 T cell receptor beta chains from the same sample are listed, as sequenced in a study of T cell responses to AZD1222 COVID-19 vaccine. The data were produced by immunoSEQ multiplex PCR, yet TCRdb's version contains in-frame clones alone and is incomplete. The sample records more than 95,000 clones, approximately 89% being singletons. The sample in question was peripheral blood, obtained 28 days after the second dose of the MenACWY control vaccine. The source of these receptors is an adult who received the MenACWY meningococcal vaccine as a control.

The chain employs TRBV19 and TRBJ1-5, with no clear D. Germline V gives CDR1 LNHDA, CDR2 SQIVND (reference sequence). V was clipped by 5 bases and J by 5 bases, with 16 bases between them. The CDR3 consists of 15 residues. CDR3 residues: CASSPDKRIYQPQHF. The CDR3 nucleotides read TGTGCCAGTAGTCCAGATAAACGTATCTATCAGCCCCAGCATTTT.

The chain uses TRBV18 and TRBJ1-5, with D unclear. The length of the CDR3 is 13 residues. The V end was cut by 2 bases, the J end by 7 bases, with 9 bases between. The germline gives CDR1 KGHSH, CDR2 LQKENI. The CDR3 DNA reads TGTGCCAGCTCACCATTGGGCGAACAGCCCCAGCATTTT. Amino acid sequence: CASSPLGEQPQHF.

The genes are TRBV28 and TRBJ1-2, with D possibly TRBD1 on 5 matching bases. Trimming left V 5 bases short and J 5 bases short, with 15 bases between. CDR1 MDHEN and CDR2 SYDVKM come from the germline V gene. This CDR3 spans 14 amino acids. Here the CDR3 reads CASSRGSWGYGYTF. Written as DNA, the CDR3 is TGTGCCAGCAGTCGAGGTAGTTGGGGGTATGGCTACACCTTC.